The rows below give T cell receptor beta chains drawn from one sample of a study of vaccination and CD4 T cells after COVID-19. Their target antigens are unknown. TCRdb fed the PCR reads into MiXCR, producing one record per CDR3 protein. Of 8,500 to 9,000 distinct CDR3 sequences listed, about 44% were seen once; the top ten hold less than 10%. Sequenced input: CD4+ T cells from blood, cultured in vitro. These TCRs come from a human donor who had recovered from COVID-19. The CDR3 runs from the conserved cysteine through the conserved F or W. D genes are given only for firm matches. Not every row has a clone size; where given, it reads once, few, many or a size class.

j_call	clone_size	v_call	d_call	cdr3_aa	cdr3_nt
TRBJ2-4	.	TRBV6-5	.	CASSYGGYLAKNIQYF	TGTGCCAGCAGTTACGGGGGGTATCTGGCCAAAAACATTCAGTACTTC
TRBJ1-2	.	TRBV28	.	CASSPTGALYGYTF	TGTGCCAGCAGTCCTACGGGGGCCTTATATGGCTACACCTTC
TRBJ2-7	.	TRBV2	.	CASSEWAILSYEQYF	TGTGCCAGCAGTGAATGGGCCATACTCTCCTACGAGCAGTACTTC
TRBJ2-2	.	TRBV6-4	TRBD1	CASRTGVNTGELFF	TGTGCCAGCAGGACAGGGGTTAACACCGGGGAGCTGTTTTTT
TRBJ1-1	few	TRBV20-1	.	CSAVPELNTEAFF	TGCAGTGCCGTTCCTGAACTGAACACTGAAGCTTTCTTT
TRBJ1-2	few	TRBV19	.	CASSRQGTNYGYTF	TGTGCCAGTAGTAGGCAGGGAACTAACTATGGCTACACCTTC
TRBJ2-3	.	TRBV20-1	.	CSAPYGDTQYF	TGCAGTGCGCCATACGGAGATACGCAGTATTTT
TRBJ1-2	.	TRBV19	.	CASSIGASKLYGYTF	TGTGCCAGTAGTATAGGAGCCAGTAAGCTCTATGGCTACACCTTC
TRBJ1-5	.	TRBV7-2	.	CASSLGSPLLF	TGTGCCAGCAGCTTAGGATCTCCACTCCTTTTT
TRBJ2-7	.	TRBV2	.	CASSGKQVQYEQYF	TGTGCCAGCAGTGGGAAACAGGTCCAATACGAGCAGTACTTC
TRBJ2-7	.	TRBV2	.	CASSVNSFSYEQYF	TGTGCCAGCAGTGTTAACAGTTTCTCCTACGAGCAGTACTTC
TRBJ2-1	.	TRBV20-1	.	CSARGVSGDEQFF	TGCAGTGCTAGGGGGGTGAGCGGCGATGAGCAGTTCTTC
TRBJ2-5	.	TRBV27	TRBD1	CASRRGGGHKETQYF	TGTGCCAGTCGACGAGGGGGCGGCCATAAAGAGACCCAGTACTTC
TRBJ1-2	medium-sized	TRBV20-1	.	CSALRDINGYTF	TGCAGTGCCCTCCGGGACATAAATGGCTACACCTTC
TRBJ2-2	.	TRBV5-4	TRBD2	CASREGGSSGGAHGELFF	TGTGCCAGCAGAGAGGGGGGGTCGAGCGGGGGGGCCCACGGGGAGCTGTTTTTT
TRBJ1-2	few	TRBV6-1	TRBD1	CASSAGQGGYTF	TGTGCCAGCAGCGCCGGACAGGGAGGCTACACCTTC
TRBJ1-2	few	TRBV5-1	.	CASRHEGSHYGYTF	TGCGCCAGCAGGCACGAAGGGAGCCACTATGGCTACACCTTC
TRBJ1-1	.	TRBV7-9	.	CASTGVGVVDTEAFF	TGTGCCAGCACAGGGGTAGGGGTTGTCGACACTGAAGCTTTCTTT
TRBJ2-7	medium-sized	TRBV20-1	.	CSARVISSYEQYF	TGCAGTGCTAGAGTCATTAGCTCCTACGAGCAGTACTTC
TRBJ2-3	.	TRBV20-1	TRBD2	CSARNPTSGSPDTQYF	TGCAGTGCCCGGAACCCGACTAGCGGGAGCCCAGATACGCAGTATTTT
TRBJ2-7	.	TRBV10-3	TRBD1	CAISNRGQDEQYF	TGTGCCATCAGCAACAGGGGGCAGGACGAGCAGTACTTC
TRBJ2-2	.	TRBV27	.	CASSFLAGEPTGELFF	TGTGCCAGCAGTTTTTTAGCAGGGGAACCCACCGGGGAGCTGTTTTTT